Listed here is a single T cell receptor (beta chain). Its matching antigen is unknown. This sample was taken from a study of OX40 agonist ivuxolimab in advanced cancers. This CDR3 comprises 15 residues. V was trimmed by 2 bases and J by 0 bases, leaving 11 bases between them. Per the germline V gene, CDR1 is MNHNY and CDR2 is SVGAGI (reference sequence). Whole-study results and caveats: Both CD4+ and CD8+ T cell populations in blood had undergone clonal expansion by week 6 at 0.1 to 3.0 mg/kg.

Only in-frame clones appear in the TCRdb table, and some are missing; sequencing was by immunoSEQ multiplex PCR. The data show tens of thousands of clones, roughly 91% seen once. The chain has TRBV6-6 and TRBJ2-7; D unclear. This clonotype originated in an adult with an advanced solid tumor such as melanoma, head and neck, liver or kidney cancer. Source: CD4+ or CD8+ T cells sorted from blood, taken in a trial of the OX40 agonist ivuxolimab. DNA for the CDR3: TGTGCCAGCAGTTACGGGGTATGGAGCTCCTACGAGCAGTACTTC. As protein: CASSYGVWSSYEQYF.